The entry below gives a single T cell receptor (beta chain) sequence along with its context. Its antigen is still unknown. The PCR contained 60 Vbeta and 13 Jbeta primers. The method was immunoSEQ multiplex PCR; TCRdb's version includes in-frame clones alone and lacks a portion of them. Among 130,000 or so clones listed, roughly 80% were seen once. J lost 13 bases, V lost 6 bases, and 15 bases had no gene match. Germline V gene lookup returns CDR1 MNHEY and CDR2 SVGAGI. CDR3 length equals 13 residues. The data are from a study of cytomegalovirus exposure and HLA in healthy donors. Study-wide results and caveats: Previously analyzed data showed that most TCR beta V segments were productive at a frequency of about 90% or about 30%.

The rearrangement uses TRBV6-5 and TRBJ2-7, with TRBD1 identical over 7 bases. The sample consisted of PBMCs. This TCR came from a woman aged 40 to 55 in good health and CMV-seropositive. CDR3 nucleotides: TGTGCCAGCAGCCGGACAGGACAGGAATTGAATTACTTC. It codes for CASSRTGQELNYF.